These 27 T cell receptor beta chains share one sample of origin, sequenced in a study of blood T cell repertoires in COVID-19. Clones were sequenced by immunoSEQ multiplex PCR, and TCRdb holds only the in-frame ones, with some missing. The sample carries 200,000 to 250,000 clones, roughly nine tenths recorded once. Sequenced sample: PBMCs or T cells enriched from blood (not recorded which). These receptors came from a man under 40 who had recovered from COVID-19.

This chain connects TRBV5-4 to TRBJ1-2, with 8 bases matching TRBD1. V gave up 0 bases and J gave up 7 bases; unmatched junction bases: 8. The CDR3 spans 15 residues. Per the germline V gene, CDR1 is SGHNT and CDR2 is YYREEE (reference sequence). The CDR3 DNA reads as TGTGCCAGCAGCTTGGGGGGTCAGGGGGCTGGTGGCTACACCTTC. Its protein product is CASSLGGQGAGGYTF.

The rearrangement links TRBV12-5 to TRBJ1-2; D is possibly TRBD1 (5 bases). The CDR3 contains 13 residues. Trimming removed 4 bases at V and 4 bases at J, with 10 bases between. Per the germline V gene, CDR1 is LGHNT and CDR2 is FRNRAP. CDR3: CASGWDSAYGYTF. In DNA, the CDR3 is TGTGCTAGTGGTTGGGACTCGGCCTATGGCTACACCTTC.

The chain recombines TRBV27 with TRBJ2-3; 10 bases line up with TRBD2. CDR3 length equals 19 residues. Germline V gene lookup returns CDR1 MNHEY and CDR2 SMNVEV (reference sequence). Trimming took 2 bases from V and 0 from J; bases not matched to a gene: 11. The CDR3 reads CASSLRHGSTSGSTDTQYF. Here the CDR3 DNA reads TGTGCCAGCAGTTTAAGGCACGGGTCGACTAGCGGGAGCACAGATACGCAGTATTTT.

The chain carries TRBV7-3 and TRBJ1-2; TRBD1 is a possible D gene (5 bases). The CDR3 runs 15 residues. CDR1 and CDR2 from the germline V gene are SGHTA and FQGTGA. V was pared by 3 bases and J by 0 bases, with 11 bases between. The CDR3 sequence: CASSFSGDPNYGYTF. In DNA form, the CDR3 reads TGTGCCAGCAGCTTTTCGGGGGACCCTAACTATGGCTACACCTTC.

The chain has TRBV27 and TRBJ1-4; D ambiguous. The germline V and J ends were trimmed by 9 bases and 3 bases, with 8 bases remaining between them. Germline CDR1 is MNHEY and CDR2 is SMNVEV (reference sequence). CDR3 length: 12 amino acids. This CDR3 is CASRGPNEKLFF. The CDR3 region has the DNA TGTGCCAGTAGAGGCCCTAATGAAAAACTGTTTTTT.

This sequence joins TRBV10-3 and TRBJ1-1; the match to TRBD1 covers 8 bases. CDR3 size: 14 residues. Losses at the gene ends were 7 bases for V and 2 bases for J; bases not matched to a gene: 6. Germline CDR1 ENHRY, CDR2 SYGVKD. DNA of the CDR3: TGTGCCATCACCCAAGGACAGGGTAACACTGAAGCTTTCTTT. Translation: CAITQGQGNTEAFF.

Here the CDR3 reads CAWSSGQGINEKLFF. CDR3 in DNA: TGTGCCTGGAGTTCAGGGCAGGGGATAAATGAAAAACTGTTTTTT. The V and J genes are TRBV30 and TRBJ1-4, with a tentative D call TRBD1 (6 bases). This CDR3 is 15 amino acids long. Germline-derived CDR1 and CDR2 are GTSNPN and SVGIG (reference sequence). V was pared by 2 bases and J by 5 bases, with 15 bases between.

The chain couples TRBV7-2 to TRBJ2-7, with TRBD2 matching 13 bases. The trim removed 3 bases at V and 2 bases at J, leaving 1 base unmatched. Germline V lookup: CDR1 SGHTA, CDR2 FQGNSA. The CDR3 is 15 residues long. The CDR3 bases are TGTGCCAGCAGCTTTGGACTAGCGGGGGCCTACGAGCAGTACTTC. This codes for CASSFGLAGAYEQYF.

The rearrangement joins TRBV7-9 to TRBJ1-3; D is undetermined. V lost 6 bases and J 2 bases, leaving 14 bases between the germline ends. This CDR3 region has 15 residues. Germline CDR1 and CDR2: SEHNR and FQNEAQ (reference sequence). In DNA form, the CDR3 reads TGTGCCAGCAGGCTCGGGTCCGTCCCTGGAAACACCATATATTTT. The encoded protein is CASRLGSVPGNTIYF.

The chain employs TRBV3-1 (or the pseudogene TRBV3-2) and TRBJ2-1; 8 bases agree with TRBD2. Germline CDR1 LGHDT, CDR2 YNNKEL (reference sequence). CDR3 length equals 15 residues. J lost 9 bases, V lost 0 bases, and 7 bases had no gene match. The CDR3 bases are TGTGCCAGCAGCCAAGAATTGCGGGGGGCCCGTGAGCAGTTCTTC. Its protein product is CASSQELRGAREQFF.

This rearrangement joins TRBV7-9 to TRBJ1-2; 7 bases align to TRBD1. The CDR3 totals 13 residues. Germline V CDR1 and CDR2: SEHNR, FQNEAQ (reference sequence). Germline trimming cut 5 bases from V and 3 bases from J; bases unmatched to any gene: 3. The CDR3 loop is CASSRDSYYGYTF. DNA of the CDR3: TGTGCCAGCAGCCGGGACAGCTACTATGGCTACACCTTC. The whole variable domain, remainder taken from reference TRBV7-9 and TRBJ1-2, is DTGVSQNPRHKITKRGQNVTFRCDPISEHNRLYWYRQTLGQGPEFLTYFQNEAQLEKSRLLSDRFSAERPKGSFSTLEIQRTEQGDSAMYLCASSRDSYYGYTFGSGTRLTVV.

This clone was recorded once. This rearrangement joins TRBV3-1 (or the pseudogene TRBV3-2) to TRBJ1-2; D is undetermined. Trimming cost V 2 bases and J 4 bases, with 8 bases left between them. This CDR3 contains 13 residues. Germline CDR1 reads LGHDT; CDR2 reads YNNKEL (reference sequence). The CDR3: CASSQYSSYGYTF. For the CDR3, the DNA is TGTGCCAGCAGCCAATACAGTTCCTATGGCTACACCTTC.

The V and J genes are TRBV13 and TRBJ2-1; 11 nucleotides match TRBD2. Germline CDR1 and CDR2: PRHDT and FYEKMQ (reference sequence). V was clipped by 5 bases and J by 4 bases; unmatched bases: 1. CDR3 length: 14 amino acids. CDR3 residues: CASSPSGGYNEQFF. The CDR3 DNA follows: TGTGCCAGCAGCCCTAGCGGGGGGTACAATGAGCAGTTCTTC. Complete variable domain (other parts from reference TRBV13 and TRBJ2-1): AAGVIQSPRHLIKEKRETATLKCYPIPRHDTVYWYQQGPGQDPQFLISFYEKMQSDKGSIPDRFSAQQFSDYHSELNMSSLELGDSALYFCASSPSGGYNEQFFGPGTRLTVL.

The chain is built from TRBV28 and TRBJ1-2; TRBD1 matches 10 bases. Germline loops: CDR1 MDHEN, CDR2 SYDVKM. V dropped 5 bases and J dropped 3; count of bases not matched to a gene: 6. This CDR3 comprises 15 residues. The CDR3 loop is CASSQTGGGDYGYTF. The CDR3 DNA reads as TGTGCCAGCAGTCAGACAGGGGGCGGGGACTATGGCTACACCTTC.

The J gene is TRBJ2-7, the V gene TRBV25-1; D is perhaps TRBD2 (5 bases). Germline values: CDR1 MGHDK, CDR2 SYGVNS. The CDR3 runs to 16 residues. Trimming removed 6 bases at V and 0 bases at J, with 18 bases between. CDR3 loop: CASRVGGETASYEQYF. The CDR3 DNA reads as TGTGCCAGCAGAGTAGGAGGAGAAACTGCCTCCTACGAGCAGTACTTC.

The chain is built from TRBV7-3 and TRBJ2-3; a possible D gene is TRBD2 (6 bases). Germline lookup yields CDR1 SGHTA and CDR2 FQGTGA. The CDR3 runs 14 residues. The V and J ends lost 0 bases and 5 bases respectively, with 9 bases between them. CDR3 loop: CASSLTGGEDTQYF. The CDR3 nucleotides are TGTGCCAGCAGCTTAACCGGGGGTGAAGATACGCAGTATTTT.

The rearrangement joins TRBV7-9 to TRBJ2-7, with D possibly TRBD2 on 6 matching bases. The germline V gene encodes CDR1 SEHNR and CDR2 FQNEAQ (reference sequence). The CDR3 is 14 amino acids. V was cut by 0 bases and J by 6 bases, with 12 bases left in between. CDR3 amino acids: CASSLAARRGEQYF. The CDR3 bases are TGTGCCAGCAGCTTAGCTGCCAGGAGGGGCGAGCAGTACTTC.

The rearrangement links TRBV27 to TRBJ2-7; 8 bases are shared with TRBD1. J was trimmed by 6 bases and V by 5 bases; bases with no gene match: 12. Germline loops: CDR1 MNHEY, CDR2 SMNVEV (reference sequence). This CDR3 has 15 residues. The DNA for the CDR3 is TGTGCCAGCAGTGCCCTTCCGGGACAGGCCCCCGAGCAGTACTTC. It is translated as CASSALPGQAPEQYF.

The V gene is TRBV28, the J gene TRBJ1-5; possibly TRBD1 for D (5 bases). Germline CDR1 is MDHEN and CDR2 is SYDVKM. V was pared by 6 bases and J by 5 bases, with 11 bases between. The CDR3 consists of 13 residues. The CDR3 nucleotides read TGTGCCAGCAGCACCCCAGGGCATCAGCCCCAGCATTTT. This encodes CASSTPGHQPQHF.

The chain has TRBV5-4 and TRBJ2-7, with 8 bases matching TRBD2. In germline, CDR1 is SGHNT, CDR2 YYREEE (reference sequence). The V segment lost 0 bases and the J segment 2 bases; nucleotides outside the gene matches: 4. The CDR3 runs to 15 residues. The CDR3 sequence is CASSLGTSSAYEQYF. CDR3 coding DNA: TGTGCCAGCAGCTTGGGGACTAGCTCTGCCTACGAGCAGTACTTC. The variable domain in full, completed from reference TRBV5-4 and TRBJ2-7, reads ETGVTQSPTHLIKTRGQQVTLRCSSQSGHNTVSWYQQALGQGPQFIFQYYREEENGRGNFPPRFSGLQFPNYSSELNVNALELDDSALYLCASSLGTSSAYEQYFGPGTRLTVT.

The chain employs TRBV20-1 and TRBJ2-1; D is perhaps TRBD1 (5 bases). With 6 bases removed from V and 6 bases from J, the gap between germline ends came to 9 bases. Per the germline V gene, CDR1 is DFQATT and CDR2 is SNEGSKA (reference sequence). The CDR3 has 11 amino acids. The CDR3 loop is CSASGFNEQFF. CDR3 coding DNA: TGCAGTGCGTCAGGGTTCAATGAGCAGTTCTTC.

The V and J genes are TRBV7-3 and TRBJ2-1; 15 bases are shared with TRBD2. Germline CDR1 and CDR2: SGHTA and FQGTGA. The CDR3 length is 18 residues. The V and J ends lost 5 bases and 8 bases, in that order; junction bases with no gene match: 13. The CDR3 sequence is CASSPGGLAGGPGDEQFF. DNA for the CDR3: TGTGCCAGCAGCCCTGGCGGACTAGCGGGGGGGCCAGGCGATGAGCAGTTCTTC.

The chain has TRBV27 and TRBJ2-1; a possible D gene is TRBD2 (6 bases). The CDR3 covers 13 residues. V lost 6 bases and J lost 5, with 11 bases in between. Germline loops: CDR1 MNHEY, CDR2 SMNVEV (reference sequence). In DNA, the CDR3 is TGTGCCAGCAGATGGGACTTACACAATGAGCAGTTCTTC. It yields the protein CASRWDLHNEQFF.

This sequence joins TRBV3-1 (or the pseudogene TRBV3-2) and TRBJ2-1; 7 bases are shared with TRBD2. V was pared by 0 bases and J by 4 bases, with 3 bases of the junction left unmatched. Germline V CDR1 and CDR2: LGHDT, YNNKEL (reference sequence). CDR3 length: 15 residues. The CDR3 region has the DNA TGTGCCAGCAGCCAAGAGCGGGGGATATACAATGAGCAGTTCTTC. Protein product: CASSQERGIYNEQFF.

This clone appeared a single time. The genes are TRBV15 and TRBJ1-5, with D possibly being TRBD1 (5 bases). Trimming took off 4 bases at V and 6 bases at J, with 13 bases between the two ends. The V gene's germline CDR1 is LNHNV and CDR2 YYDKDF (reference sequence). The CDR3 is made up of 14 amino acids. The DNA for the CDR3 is TGTGCCACCAGCACGGGGGTTCGGGGTCAGCCCCAGCATTTT. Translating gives CATSTGVRGQPQHF.

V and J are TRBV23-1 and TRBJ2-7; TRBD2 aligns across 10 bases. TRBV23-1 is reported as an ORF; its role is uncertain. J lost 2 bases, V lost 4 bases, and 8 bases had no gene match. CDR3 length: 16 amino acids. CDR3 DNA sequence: TGCGCCAGCAGTCCCCCCGCCGGACTAGCGGCCTACGAGCAGTACTTC. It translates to CASSPPAGLAAYEQYF.

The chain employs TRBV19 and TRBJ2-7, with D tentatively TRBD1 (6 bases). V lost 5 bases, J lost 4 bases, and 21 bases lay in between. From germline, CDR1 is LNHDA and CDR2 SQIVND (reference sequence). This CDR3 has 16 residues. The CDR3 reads CASSSPSTGLKYEQYF. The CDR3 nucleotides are TGTGCCAGTAGTTCCCCCTCGACAGGTCTAAAATACGAGCAGTACTTC.